This TCR beta chain was captured in a study of T cells in Graves' hyperthyroidism and ophthalmopathy. From RNA transcripts, TCR beta CDR3 regions were amplified. When the TCR CDR3 underwent first-round RT-PCR, the HTBI primer set was used. TCRdb passed the multiplex PCR reads through MiXCR, listing each CDR3 protein once. This table has roughly 700,000 distinct CDR3 sequences, about 15% appearing once. Study-level results: Before onset, by a median of approximately 6.8 months, the model predicted ophthalmopathy.

Turning to this clonotype: As yet, its antigen is unknown.

Germline trimming cut 6 bases from V and 2 bases from J; bases unmatched to any gene: 6. Looked up from germline, CDR1 is DFQATT and CDR2 is SNEGSKA (reference sequence). The length of the CDR3 is 14 residues. The chain joins TRBV20-1 to TRBJ2-7; 11 nucleotides line up with TRBD2. The clonotype originates from a woman under 30 with Graves' hyperthyroidism. The sequencing input was blood. For the CDR3, the DNA is TGCAGTGCCCCGGGACTAGCGGAAGCCTACGAGCAGTACTTC. This translates into CSAPGLAEAYEQYF.